This entry features one T cell receptor beta chain sequence. This sample is drawn from a study of blood T cell repertoires in COVID-19. The length of the CDR3 is 14 residues. Looked up from germline, CDR1 is MGHDK and CDR2 is SYGVNS. The V and J ends lost 9 bases and 5 bases respectively, with 19 bases between them. All enrollees were roughly 18 to 90 years old and from approximately 25 US areas. Generated by immunoSEQ multiplex PCR, the TCRdb table keeps only in-frame clones and is missing some. Among around 190,000 clones, 80% to 90% were seen once, and the ten largest hold about a tenth. The receptor comes from a man aged 18 to 29 with acute COVID-19. The material sequenced was PBMCs or T cells enriched from blood (not recorded which). This chain joins TRBV25-1 and TRBJ1-2; the D gene is possibly TRBD1 (5 bases). Here the CDR3 DNA reads TGTGCCAGGCTAGATAGCAGGGAGGGATATGGCTACACCTTC. Translating gives CARLDSREGYGYTF.